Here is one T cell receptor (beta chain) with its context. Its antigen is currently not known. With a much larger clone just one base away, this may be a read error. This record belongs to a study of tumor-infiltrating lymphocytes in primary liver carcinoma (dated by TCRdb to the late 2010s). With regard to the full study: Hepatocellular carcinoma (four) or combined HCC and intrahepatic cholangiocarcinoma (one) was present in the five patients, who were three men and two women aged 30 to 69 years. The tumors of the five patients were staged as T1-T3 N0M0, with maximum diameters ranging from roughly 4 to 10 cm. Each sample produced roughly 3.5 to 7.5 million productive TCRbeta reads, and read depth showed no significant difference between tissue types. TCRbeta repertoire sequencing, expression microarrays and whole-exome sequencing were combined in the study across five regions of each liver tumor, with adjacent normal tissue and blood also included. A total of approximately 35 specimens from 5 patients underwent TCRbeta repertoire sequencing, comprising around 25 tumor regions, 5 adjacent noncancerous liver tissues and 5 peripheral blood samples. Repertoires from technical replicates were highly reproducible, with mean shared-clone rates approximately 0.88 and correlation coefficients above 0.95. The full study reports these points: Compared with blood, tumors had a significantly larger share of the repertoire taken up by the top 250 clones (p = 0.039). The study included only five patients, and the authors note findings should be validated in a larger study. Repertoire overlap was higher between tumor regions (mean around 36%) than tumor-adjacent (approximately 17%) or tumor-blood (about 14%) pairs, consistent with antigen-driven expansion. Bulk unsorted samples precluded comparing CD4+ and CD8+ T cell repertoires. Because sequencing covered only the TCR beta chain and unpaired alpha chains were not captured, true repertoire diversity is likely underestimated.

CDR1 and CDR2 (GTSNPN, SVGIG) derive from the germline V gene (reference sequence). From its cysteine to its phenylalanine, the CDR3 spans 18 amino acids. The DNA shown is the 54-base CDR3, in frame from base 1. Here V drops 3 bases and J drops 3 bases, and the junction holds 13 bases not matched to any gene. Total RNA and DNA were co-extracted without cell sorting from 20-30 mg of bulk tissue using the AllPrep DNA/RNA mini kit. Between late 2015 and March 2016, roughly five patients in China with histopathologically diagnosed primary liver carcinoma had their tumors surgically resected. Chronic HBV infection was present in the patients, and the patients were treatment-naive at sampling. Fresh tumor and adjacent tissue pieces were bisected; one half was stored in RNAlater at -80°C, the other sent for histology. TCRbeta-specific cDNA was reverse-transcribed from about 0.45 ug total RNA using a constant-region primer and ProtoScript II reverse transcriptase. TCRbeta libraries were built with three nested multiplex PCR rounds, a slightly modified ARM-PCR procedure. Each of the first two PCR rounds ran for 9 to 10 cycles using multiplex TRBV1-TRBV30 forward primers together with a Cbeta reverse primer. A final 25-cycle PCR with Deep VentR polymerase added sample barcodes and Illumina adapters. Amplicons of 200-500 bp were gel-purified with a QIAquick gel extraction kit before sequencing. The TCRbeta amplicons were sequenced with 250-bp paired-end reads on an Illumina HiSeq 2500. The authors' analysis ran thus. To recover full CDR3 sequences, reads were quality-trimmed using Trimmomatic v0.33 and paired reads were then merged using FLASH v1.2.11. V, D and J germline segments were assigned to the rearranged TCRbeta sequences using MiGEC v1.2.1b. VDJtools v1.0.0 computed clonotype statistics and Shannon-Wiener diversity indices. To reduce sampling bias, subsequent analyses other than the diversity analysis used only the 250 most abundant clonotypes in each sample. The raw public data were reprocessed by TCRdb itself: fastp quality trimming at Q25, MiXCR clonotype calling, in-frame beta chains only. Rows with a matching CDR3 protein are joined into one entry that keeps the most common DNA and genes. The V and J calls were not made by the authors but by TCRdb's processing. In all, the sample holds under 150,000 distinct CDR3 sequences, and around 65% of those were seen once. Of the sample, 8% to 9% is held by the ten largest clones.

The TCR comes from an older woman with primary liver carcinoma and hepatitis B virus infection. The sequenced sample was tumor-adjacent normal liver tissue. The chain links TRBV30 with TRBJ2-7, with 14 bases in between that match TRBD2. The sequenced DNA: TGTGCCTGGAGCTTCGGGACTAGCGGGAGACAATATGGCTACGAGCAGTACTTC. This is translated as CAWSFGTSGRQYGYEQYF.